The 5 T cell receptor beta chains given below trace back to one sample, sequenced in a study of shared T cell receptors in the human thymus (TCRdb year 2021). The library was prepared using the immunoSEQ multiplex PCR assay. TCRdb mirrors the immuneACCESS table, restricted to in-frame sequences. Some clones are absent from its copies; in checked studies, under half trace to an unresolved V gene, and the reason for the others is unknown. This sample lists some 700,000 clones; over 75% were detected once. 0.008% to 0.011% of the sample is held by the ten biggest clonotypes. A further study also used this sample, focusing on human thymus T cells.

The material sequenced was thymocytes. The source is a boy under two years old with a congenital heart defect. Donor details come from another sample of the same person, matched by shared clones.

The rearrangement uses TRBV7-9 and TRBJ2-1; possible D gene TRBD2, 5 bases. The CDR3 spans 13 residues. CDR1 is SEHNR, CDR2 FQNEAQ, per germline (reference sequence). V was cut by 5 bases and J by 6 bases, with 11 bases left in between. CDR3 DNA: TGTGCCAGCAGCCCTAGTCGGGGCAATGAGCAGTTCTTC. Protein product: CASSPSRGNEQFF. The whole variable domain, remainder taken from reference TRBV7-9 and TRBJ2-1, is DTGVSQNPRHKITKRGQNVTFRCDPISEHNRLYWYRQTLGQGPEFLTYFQNEAQLEKSRLLSDRFSAERPKGSFSTLEIQRTEQGDSAMYLCASSPSRGNEQFFGPGTRLTVL.

V and J are TRBV5-1 and TRBJ1-3, with D perhaps matching TRBD1 (5 bases). CDR3 size: 22 residues. From germline, CDR1 is SGHRS and CDR2 YFSETQ. Between the trimmed V and J ends, which lost 0 bases and 0 bases, there was a span of 28 bases. The CDR3 loop reads CASSLESDSGDHRTRSGNTIYF. The CDR3 nucleotides read TGCGCCAGCAGCTTGGAGTCCGACTCGGGGGATCACAGGACTCGCTCTGGAAACACCATATATTTT.

CDR3 DNA sequence: TGTGCCAGCAGCTCTCCCAGGACAGCGAACACTGAAGCTTTCTTT. Its protein product is CASSSPRTANTEAFF. V is TRBV13 and J is TRBJ1-1, with D perhaps TRBD1 (6 bases). V was shortened by 4 bases and J by 1 base, with 13 bases between the two germline ends. Germline V gene lookup returns CDR1 PRHDT and CDR2 FYEKMQ (reference sequence). This CDR3 has 15 amino acids.

The chain couples TRBV6-5 to TRBJ2-1; 13 bases line up with TRBD2. The germline V gene has CDR1 MNHEY and CDR2 SVGAGI. The CDR3 length is 14 residues. The J segment lost 10 bases and the V segment lost 0 bases, leaving 0 bases of the junction unmatched. As DNA, the CDR3 is TGTGCCAGCAGTTACTCGACTAGCGGGAGGGAGCAGTTCTTC. It encodes CASSYSTSGREQFF.

The CDR3 sequence: CASSSSGNQPQHF. The CDR3 DNA is TGTGCCAGCAGTTCTTCAGGGAATCAGCCCCAGCATTTT. The chain couples TRBV6-5 to TRBJ1-5; TRBD1 is a possible D gene (5 bases). CDR1 and CDR2 from the germline V gene are MNHEY and SVGAGI. V was pared by 4 bases and J by 4 bases, with 8 bases between. The CDR3 runs to 13 residues.